Included here is one T cell receptor (beta chain) sequence, with context. The antigen remains unidentified. This sample is drawn from a study of regulatory and conventional T cells in RAG deficiency. Points from the study as a whole: Control T-cell subsets had markedly higher Shannon entropy and lower Simpson indices than RAG-deficient patients. Omenn syndrome and CID/AS patients had 95 to 100-fold fewer unique Treg TCR beta sequences, versus 8 to 10-fold elsewhere. Omenn patients showed >85% Treg-Tconv overlap and shorter CDR3 lengths.

Conventional CD4+ T cells were sorted from blood as CD25-low CD127-high cells. Germline V CDR1 and CDR2: LNHNV, YYDKDF (reference sequence). V lost 2 bases and J lost 7; bases outside the gene matches: 3. The CDR3 loop spans 14 amino acids. Libraries were prepared by immunoSEQ multiplex PCR; TCRdb keeps only in-frame clonotypes and omits some of them. The sample lists 45,000 or so clones, 75% to 90% occurring once. These data were likewise used in another study, on regulatory T cells. That study reports: Primers: 52 TRBV forward and 13 TRBJ reverse.

This clonotype originated in a human donor in good health. The source material was CD4+ effector T cells sorted from blood. The chain uses TRBV15 and TRBJ1-4, with 8 bases that match TRBD1. The CDR3 bases are TGTGCCACCAGCAGAAACAGGGGGGGTGAAAAACTGTTTTTT. The encoded protein is CATSRNRGGEKLFF.